This T cell receptor (beta chain) was recorded in a study of CD8 T cells in Susac syndrome. This CDR3 region has 13 residues. Trimming removed 4 bases at V and 2 bases at J, with 8 bases between. From germline, CDR1 is SEHNR and CDR2 FQNEAQ (reference sequence). Regarding this clonotype: The antigen is undetermined.

The sequenced target, TCR beta, came from blood CD8+ and CD4+ T cells. Through negative isolation, CD4+ and CD8+ T cells were obtained, while TEMRA cells were enriched using FACS. Random-hexamer reverse transcription was applied to roughly 0.5 to 1 ug RNA. TCR beta CDR3 was amplified by immunoSEQ multiplex PCR. This amplification extended across 54 Vbeta and 13 Jbeta segments. TCRdb analysed the immunoSEQ multiplex PCR reads with MiXCR anew, one entry per CDR3 protein. The sample includes under 200,000 distinct CDR3 sequences, roughly 94% of them seen just once. Study-level points and caveats: It was acknowledged in the study that its TCR sequencing and HLA analysis involved a relatively small number of individuals.

The chain joins TRBV7-9 to TRBJ1-2; D remains ambiguous. Sequencing was done on a sample of CD4+ T cells from PBMCs. The TCR sequence derives from a human donor in good health. The CDR3 reads CASSSDKNYGYTF. CDR3 in DNA: TGTGCCAGCAGCTCTGACAAGAACTATGGCTACACCTTC.